A single sample is the source of the 16 T cell receptor beta chains below, sequenced in a study of T cell responses to AZD1222 COVID-19 vaccine. Here immunoSEQ multiplex PCR was the method, and the copy in TCRdb shows in-frame clones only, minus some. This sample carries about 190,000 clones, approximately 92% of them seen once, and the ten largest clones take 1% to 1.5%. Material: peripheral blood, obtained on day 0 of AZD1222 vaccination. These receptors came from an adult in good health.

This clone came up once. V is TRBV5-5 and J is TRBJ1-5; possibly TRBD1 for D (6 bases). This CDR3 spans 14 amino acids. The germline V gene encodes CDR1 SGHKS and CDR2 YYEKEE (reference sequence). V was trimmed by 4 bases and J by 8 bases, leaving 16 bases between them. CDR3 nucleotide sequence: TGTGCCAGCAGCCCGGACGGGGGCGGCGAGCCCCAGCATTTT. Translation: CASSPDGGGEPQHF.

The chain uses TRBV7-2 and TRBJ2-5, with D possibly TRBD2 on 5 matching bases. CDR1 and CDR2 (germline): SGHTA, FQGNSA. This CDR3 spans 13 amino acids. Trimming removed 1 base from V and 4 bases from J, with 7 bases in between. The CDR3 spells CASSLGGRETQYF. The CDR3 DNA reads TGTGCCAGCAGCTTAGGAGGGAGAGAGACCCAGTACTTC. Supplemented by reference TRBV7-2 and TRBJ2-5, the full variable domain reads GAGVSQSPSNKVTEKGKDVELRCDPISGHTALYWYRQSLGQGLEFLIYFQGNSAPDKSGLPSDRFSAERTGGSVSTLTIQRTQQEDSAVYLCASSLGGRETQYFGPGTRLLVL.

V usage is TRBV7-6 and J usage is TRBJ1-5; 7 bases are shared with TRBD1. This CDR3 comprises 15 residues. Germline CDR1 SGHVS, CDR2 FNYEAQ. Trimming cost V 1 base and J 2 bases; bases outside gene matches: 2. Here the CDR3 DNA reads TGTGCCAGCAGCTTAGAGGGGACAGGCAATCAGCCCCAGCATTTT. Translating gives CASSLEGTGNQPQHF.

This clone was counted once. The chain couples TRBV5-5 to TRBJ1-2; D not resolved. CDR3 length equals 15 residues. Per the germline V gene, CDR1 is SGHKS and CDR2 is YYEKEE (reference sequence). V lost 0 bases and J lost 1, with 10 bases in between. The CDR3: CASSLARTHNYGYTF. For the CDR3, the DNA is TGTGCCAGCAGCTTGGCGAGGACCCATAACTATGGCTACACCTTC.

This chain joins TRBV28 and TRBJ2-1; weak D call: TRBD2 (6 bases). Germline values: CDR1 MDHEN, CDR2 SYDVKM. The V end was cut by 2 bases, the J end by 6 bases, with 11 bases between. There are 14 residues in the CDR3. The CDR3 sequence is CASSLGTLLNEQFF. The CDR3 DNA reads TGTGCCAGCAGTTTAGGGACTCTTCTCAATGAGCAGTTCTTC.

This sequence joins TRBV9 and TRBJ1-6; the D is unclear. The V and J ends lost 0 bases and 0 bases respectively, with 7 bases between them. The CDR3 totals 16 residues. In germline, CDR1 is SGDLS, CDR2 YYNGEE. CDR3 residues: CASSVGMDSYNSPLHF. In DNA form, the CDR3 reads TGTGCCAGCAGCGTAGGGATGGACTCCTATAATTCACCCCTCCACTTT.

The DNA of the CDR3 is TGTGCCAGTAGTATCGCAACAGATACGCAGTATTTT. Protein sequence: CASSIATDTQYF. The chain couples TRBV19 to TRBJ2-3; D remains ambiguous. The germline V and J ends were trimmed by 3 bases and 3 bases, with 4 bases remaining between them. Germline V gene sequence: CDR1 LNHDA, CDR2 SQIVND (reference sequence). CDR3 size: 12 residues.

This chain joins TRBV18 and TRBJ2-7; TRBD1 might be the D (5 bases). The germline V gene has CDR1 KGHSH and CDR2 LQKENI. Trimming pared 6 bases from V and 4 bases from J, leaving 13 bases between. The CDR3 is made up of 13 amino acids. The CDR3 region is CASSIRQGYEQYF. The CDR3 region has the DNA TGTGCCAGCTCCATCAGGCAGGGTTACGAGCAGTACTTC.

The chain recombines TRBV2 with TRBJ1-2; TRBD1 aligns across 7 bases. From germline, CDR1 is SNHLY and CDR2 FYNNEI. The CDR3 runs to 14 residues. J was trimmed by 5 bases and V by 2 bases; bases with no gene match: 5. CDR3 protein: CASSERQGDYGYTF. Written as DNA, the CDR3 is TGTGCCAGCAGTGAACGGCAGGGGGATTATGGCTACACCTTC. Complete variable domain (other parts from reference TRBV2 and TRBJ1-2): EPEVTQTPSHQVTQMGQEVILRCVPISNHLYFYWYRQILGQKVEFLVSFYNNEISEKSEIFDDQFSVERPDGSNFTLKIRSTKLEDSAMYFCASSERQGDYGYTFGSGTRLTVV.

The chain links TRBV24-1 to TRBJ2-3; 10 positions agree with TRBD2. Looked up from germline, CDR1 is KGHDR and CDR2 is SFDVKD. Unmatched junction bases numbered 7, after V lost 4 bases and J lost 4 bases. The CDR3 contains 16 residues. The CDR3 DNA follows: TGTGCCACCAGTGACGGGACTAGCGAGGGGGCAGATACGCAGTATTTT. Protein: CATSDGTSEGADTQYF.

V is TRBV9 and J is TRBJ2-2, with D possibly TRBD1 on 5 matching bases. With 0 bases removed from V and 3 bases from J, the gap between germline ends came to 12 bases. This CDR3 region has 16 residues. From germline, CDR1 is SGDLS and CDR2 YYNGEE. CDR3 sequence (DNA): TGTGCCAGCAGCGTAGGGGTTAACAGGTACACCGGGGAGCTGTTTTTT. It codes for CASSVGVNRYTGELFF.

The chain carries TRBV2 and TRBJ1-1; no reliable D call. CDR3 length: 13 residues. Trimming cost V 6 bases and J 0 bases, with 8 bases left between them. CDR1 and CDR2 (germline): SNHLY, FYNNEI. The CDR3 loop reads CASRRELNTEAFF. CDR3 bases: TGTGCCAGCAGAAGGGAGCTGAACACTGAAGCTTTCTTT.

The rearrangement uses TRBV9 and TRBJ1-3; D is undetermined. Germline V gene sequence: CDR1 SGDLS, CDR2 YYNGEE. The CDR3 consists of 15 residues. The V end was cut by 4 bases, the J end by 0 bases, with 11 bases between. CDR3 sequence reads: CASSSRGFSGNTIYF. CDR3 sequence (DNA): TGTGCCAGCAGCTCCAGAGGATTCTCTGGAAACACCATATATTTT.

The count of this clone is one. The V call is TRBV7-3, the J call TRBJ2-1; D remains unclear. The length of the CDR3 is 15 residues. V lost 1 base and J 4 bases, leaving 11 bases between the germline ends. Germline V gene lookup returns CDR1 SGHTA and CDR2 FQGTGA. CDR3 sequence: CASSLSGGYYNEQFF. CDR3 DNA: TGTGCCAGCAGCTTAAGTGGCGGCTATTACAATGAGCAGTTCTTC.

The rearrangement uses TRBV3-1 (or the pseudogene TRBV3-2) and TRBJ2-5; tentatively, D is TRBD1 (5 bases). This CDR3 is built from 15 residues. V was trimmed by 0 bases and J by 7 bases, leaving 15 bases between them. CDR1 is LGHDT, CDR2 YNNKEL, per germline (reference sequence). The CDR3 region has the DNA TGTGCCAGCAGCCAAGAAGGCAGGGCCCCGGGGACCCAGTACTTC. Translation gives CASSQEGRAPGTQYF.

The chain joins TRBV2 to TRBJ1-3; no clear D gene. V lost 5 bases to trimming and J lost 5 bases, with 22 bases between them. This CDR3 spans 17 amino acids. Germline V gene data show CDR1 as SNHLY and CDR2 as FYNNEI. Here the CDR3 reads CASSSEYGWRIRNTIYF. In nucleotides, the CDR3 is TGTGCCAGCAGTTCTGAATACGGTTGGCGGATTCGAAACACCATATATTTT.